The rows below give T cell receptor beta chains drawn from one sample of a study of post-analysis software for immune sequencing data. TCRdb re-called the PCR reads with MiXCR, one entry per CDR3 protein. Among a few hundred thousand distinct CDR3 sequences listed, 45% were seen once. Sequencing used blood. The receptors were gathered from a girl aged 5-17 years with multiple sclerosis. The CDR3 runs from the conserved cysteine through the conserved F or W. The D gene is left open where the match is weak. The listing skips clone size in some rows; elsewhere it reads once, few, many or a size class.

V gene	J gene	clone size	D gene	CDR3 protein	CDR3 DNA
TRBV29-1	TRBJ2-3	.	.	CSVQRGIGTDTQYF	TGCAGCGTCCAAAGGGGGATCGGCACAGATACGCAGTATTTT
TRBV10-3	TRBJ2-3	few	TRBD2	CATQTSGSNTQYF	TGTGCCACCCAGACTAGCGGGAGTAATACGCAGTATTTT
TRBV10-3	TRBJ2-1	.	.	CAFLGRGNEQFF	TGTGCCTTTCTGGGCCGGGGCAATGAGCAGTTCTTC
TRBV29-1	TRBJ2-3	.	.	CSDQRGDTQYF	TGCAGCGACCAACGTGGGGATACGCAGTATTTT
TRBV29-1	TRBJ2-3	few	TRBD1	CSGDRAGTDTQYF	TGCAGCGGGGACAGGGCGGGCACAGATACGCAGTATTTT
TRBV15	TRBJ2-1	.	.	CATSRDATQETQFF	TGTGCCACCAGCAGAGACGCTACTCAAGAGACCCAGTTCTTC
TRBV28	TRBJ2-7	.	.	CASSPETGYSYEQYF	TGTGCCAGCAGCCCCGAAACGGGTTACTCCTACGAGCAGTACTTC
TRBV7-8	TRBJ2-7	.	TRBD1	CASSSDRLTYEQYF	TGTGCCAGCAGCTCGGACAGGCTGACCTACGAGCAGTACTTC
TRBV20-1	TRBJ2-7	.	TRBD2	CSAATSEPYEQYF	TGCAGTGCAGCGACTAGCGAACCCTACGAGCAGTACTTC
TRBV27	TRBJ2-4	.	TRBD1	CASSSDRVDGKNIQYF	TGTGCCAGCAGTTCTGACAGGGTGGACGGCAAAAACATTCAGTACTTC
TRBV4-1	TRBJ2-3	few	.	CASTMGKGGGLGWTDTQYF	TGCGCCAGCACCATGGGGAAGGGCGGTGGGTTAGGGTGGACAGATACGCAGTATTTT
TRBV28	TRBJ2-7	.	TRBD1	CASSLPPGTATYEQYF	TGTGCCAGCAGTTTACCCCCGGGGACAGCAACCTACGAGCAGTACTTC
TRBV28	TRBJ2-7	.	TRBD1	CASGDRGGDEQYF	TGTGCCAGCGGTGACAGGGGAGGTGACGAGCAGTACTTC
TRBV11-2	TRBJ2-6	few	.	CASSRHGASSGANVLTF	TGTGCCAGCAGCCGACACGGGGCGAGCTCTGGGGCCAACGTCCTGACTTTC
TRBV6-2/TRBV6-3	TRBJ2-7	.	TRBD1	CASSLRGTGFSYEQYF	TGTGCCAGCAGCTTGAGGGGGACAGGCTTCTCCTACGAGCAGTACTTC
TRBV6-4	TRBJ2-6	.	.	CASSEDFHPSGANVLTF	TGTGCCAGCAGTGAGGACTTTCACCCATCTGGGGCCAACGTCCTGACTTTC
TRBV12-3/TRBV12-4	TRBJ2-3	.	.	CASSLLVTDAQYF	TGTGCCAGCAGTTTGTTGGTCACAGATGCGCAGTATTTT
TRBV14	TRBJ1-2	.	.	CASSEQDYYGYTF	TGTGCCAGCAGCGAACAGGACTACTACGGCTACACCTTC
TRBV6-2/TRBV6-3	TRBJ2-7	.	.	CASSTYHDSYEQYF	TGTGCCAGCAGTACCTACCACGATTCCTACGAGCAGTACTTC
TRBV7-9	TRBJ2-3	.	TRBD2	CASSLPGLAGGTQYF	TGTGCCAGCAGCTTACCGGGACTAGCTGGTGGTACGCAGTATTTT
TRBV20-1	TRBJ1-1	.	TRBD1	CSAVGTEDQKGTEAFF	TGCAGTGCCGTTGGGACAGAGGATCAGAAGGGGACTGAAGCTTTCTTT
TRBV29-1	TRBJ1-4	.	.	CSVQSDGVGDEKLFF	TGCAGCGTCCAGTCTGACGGAGTGGGGGATGAAAAACTGTTTTTT
TRBV20-1	TRBJ2-3	once	TRBD2	CSAPTSGRSGDTQYF	TGCAGTGCTCCCACTAGCGGGAGGAGTGGAGATACGCAGTATTTT
TRBV29-1	TRBJ2-7	few	.	CSVVRDRDVYEQYF	TGCAGCGTTGTTAGGGACCGGGACGTCTACGAGCAGTACTTC
TRBV20-1	TRBJ2-7	.	TRBD2	CSARDPPGSSGYEQYF	TGCAGTGCTAGAGATCCACCGGGCTCTAGCGGCTACGAGCAGTACTTC
TRBV6-2/TRBV6-3	TRBJ2-1	.	TRBD1	CASSYSRGHNNEQFF	TGTGCCAGCAGTTACTCAAGGGGGCACAACAATGAGCAGTTCTTC
TRBV3-1	TRBJ2-1	.	.	CASSQDRGVYYNEQFF	TGTGCCAGCAGCCAAGATCGAGGAGTTTACTACAATGAGCAGTTCTTC
TRBV10-3	TRBJ1-1	few	TRBD1	CATIDRANTEAFF	TGTGCCACCATAGACAGGGCGAACACTGAAGCTTTCTTT
TRBV27	TRBJ2-1	.	.	CASEDRRGNEQFF	TGTGCCAGCGAAGACAGGAGGGGTAATGAGCAGTTCTTC
TRBV29-1	TRBJ1-4	few	.	CSVEGYPEGKLFF	TGCAGCGTTGAGGGTTACCCGGAGGGAAAACTGTTTTTT
TRBV7-7	TRBJ2-1	.	TRBD2	CASSSLAVSYNEQFF	TGTGCTAGCAGCTCGCTAGCGGTCTCCTACAATGAGCAGTTCTTC
TRBV29-1	TRBJ2-5	.	.	CSVERSLGTQYF	TGCAGCGTTGAAAGGTCCTTAGGGACCCAGTACTTC
TRBV27	TRBJ1-2	few	.	CASSPGIVHGYTF	TGTGCCAGCAGCCCCGGGATCGTTCATGGCTACACCTTC